These 24 T cell receptor beta chains share one sample of origin, sequenced in a study of post-analysis software for immune sequencing data. Study results and limitations: In patients, roughly 5 TRBV segments were more frequent than in controls, with TRBV5-6, TRBV5-1 and TRBV20-1 among them.

For these receptors, no antigen is known. Built from TCR beta cDNA, the libraries had unique molecular identifiers in them. TCRdb re-called the PCR reads through MiXCR, storing one row per CDR3 protein. The sample yields about 820,000 distinct CDR3 sequences, 53% seen once. Source material: blood. All receptors come from a girl aged 10 to 17 with multiple sclerosis.

The chain links TRBV5-5 to TRBJ2-2; D is unresolved. V lost 0 bases and J lost 5, with 2 bases in between. The CDR3 has 12 residues. CDR1 and CDR2 (germline): SGHKS, YYEKEE (reference sequence). DNA of the CDR3: TGTGCCAGCAGCTTGGAGACCGGGGAGCTGTTTTTT. The encoded protein is CASSLETGELFF.

The chain recombines TRBV15 with TRBJ2-3, with a tentative D call TRBD2 (5 bases). The V gene's germline CDR1 is LNHNV and CDR2 YYDKDF (reference sequence). The CDR3 covers 12 residues. Deletions cut 7 bases from V and 9 bases from J, with 14 bases between. The CDR3 DNA sequence: TGTGCCACCACCCGGGGAGATCCGACGCAGTATTTT. This encodes CATTRGDPTQYF.

The rearrangement links TRBV5-1 to TRBJ2-7; 8 bases map to TRBD2. The CDR3 loop spans 15 amino acids. Unmatched junction bases numbered 8, after V lost 4 bases and J lost 2 bases. Germline-derived CDR1 and CDR2 are SGHRS and YFSETQ. The CDR3, as DNA: TGCGCCAGCAGCACAGCACCGGGACTAGCCTACGAGCAGTACTTC. This encodes CASSTAPGLAYEQYF. The complete variable domain, with remaining parts taken from reference TRBV5-1 and TRBJ2-7, reads KAGVTQTPRYLIKTRGQQVTLSCSPISGHRSVSWYQQTPGQGLQFLFEYFSETQRNKGNFPGRFSGRQFSNSRSEMNVSTLELGDSALYLCASSTAPGLAYEQYFGPGTRLTVT.

The V and J genes are TRBV12-3 or TRBV12-4 and TRBJ2-5; unclear D gene. Trimming took 8 bases from V and 5 from J, leaving 15 bases between them. The CDR3 totals 13 residues. The CDR3, as DNA: TGTGCCAGCGCGGTAGGACCAGCGGAGACCCAGTACTTC. It is translated as CASAVGPAETQYF.

The rearrangement uses TRBV28 and TRBJ2-7; D unresolved. Germline lookup yields CDR1 MDHEN and CDR2 SYDVKM. The CDR3 is 15 residues long. Trimming left V 7 bases short and J 1 base short, with 17 bases between. The CDR3: CASTPGLLKSYEQYF. The CDR3 region has the DNA TGTGCCAGCACTCCGGGCCTCCTTAAATCCTACGAGCAGTACTTC. Supplemented by reference TRBV28 and TRBJ2-7, the full variable domain reads DVKVTQSSRYLVKRTGEKVFLECVQDMDHENMFWYRQDPGLGLRLIYFSYDVKMKEKGDIPEGYSVSREKKERFSLILESASTNQTSMYLCASTPGLLKSYEQYFGPGTRLTVT.

The J gene is TRBJ2-7, the V gene TRBV10-3; 8 bases line up with TRBD1. CDR1 ENHRY and CDR2 SYGVKD come from the germline V gene. There are 15 residues in the CDR3. Trimming cost V 2 bases and J 2 bases; bases outside gene matches: 5. The CDR3 spells CAISEKGTGAYEQYF. The CDR3 DNA reads TGTGCCATCAGTGAGAAGGGGACAGGAGCCTACGAGCAGTACTTC.

There are many counts of this clonotype. The rearrangement links TRBV5-1 to TRBJ2-7; D is ambiguous. Germline CDR1 is SGHRS and CDR2 is YFSETQ. V shed 0 bases and J shed 4 bases, with 11 bases lying between them. The CDR3 is 14 residues long. The DNA for the CDR3 is TGCGCCAGCAGCTTGGAAGGCAGGAGATACGAGCAGTACTTC. Its protein is CASSLEGRRYEQYF.

V is TRBV20-1 and J is TRBJ1-1; no definite D call. The CDR3 is 14 amino acids. Germline V lookup: CDR1 DFQATT, CDR2 SNEGSKA (reference sequence). V was shortened by 4 bases and J by 0 bases, with 12 bases between the two germline ends. CDR3 nucleotide sequence: TGCAGTGCTAAGTCCGGGATGATGAACACTGAAGCTTTCTTT. Protein product: CSAKSGMMNTEAFF.

V is TRBV5-1 and J is TRBJ2-5; weak D call: TRBD2 (7 bases). V was cut by 4 bases and J by 5 bases, with 18 bases left in between. The CDR3 contains 15 residues. Germline V gene data show CDR1 as SGHRS and CDR2 as YFSETQ. Here the CDR3 reads CASSPWGGREETQYF. CDR3 sequence (DNA): TGCGCCAGCAGCCCATGGGGGGGGCGAGAGGAGACCCAGTACTTC.

The chain is built from TRBV5-1 and TRBJ1-2; TRBD1 matches at 10 bases. Per the germline V gene, CDR1 is SGHRS and CDR2 is YFSETQ. This CDR3 has 13 residues. The V gene end was trimmed by 4 bases and the J gene end by 8 bases; junction bases not matched to a gene: 5. The CDR3 sequence is CASSEGQGRGYTF. Written as DNA, the CDR3 is TGCGCCAGCAGCGAGGGACAGGGGAGAGGCTACACCTTC.

A few counts support this clonotype. The J gene is TRBJ2-1, the V gene TRBV7-3, with TRBD2 matching over 10 bases. The CDR3 is 15 amino acids. The germline V gene has CDR1 SGHTA and CDR2 FQGTGA. Trimming removed 4 bases from V and 8 bases from J; junction bases left unmatched: 8. The CDR3 loop reads CASSYSGGARYEQFF. CDR3 in DNA: TGTGCCAGCAGCTACAGCGGGGGGGCCCGATATGAGCAGTTCTTC.

The gene calls are TRBV9 and TRBJ2-1; 10 bases are shared with TRBD1. Germline V gene lookup returns CDR1 SGDLS and CDR2 YYNGEE. Losses at the gene ends were 5 bases for V and 9 bases for J; bases not matched to a gene: 11. CDR3 length equals 15 residues. The chain's CDR3 is CASSPGGTGDGEQFF. CDR3 DNA sequence: TGTGCCAGCAGTCCCGGGGGGACAGGGGACGGTGAGCAGTTCTTC.

CDR3 sequence (DNA): TGCAGTGCTAGAAGGTCAGGGCGGGACAGGGGCGGCGAGCAGTACTTC. The encoded protein is CSARRSGRDRGGEQYF. This chain uses TRBV20-1 with TRBJ2-7; 10 bases match TRBD1. With V trimmed by 2 bases and J by 6 bases, 13 bases remained unmatched. Germline V CDR1 and CDR2: DFQATT, SNEGSKA (reference sequence). The CDR3 runs 16 residues.

In this sample, this clonotype turned up a few times. This sequence joins TRBV4-1 and TRBJ1-1; D gene unclear. Trimming shortened V by 0 bases and J by 0 bases, and 5 bases separated the two germline ends. The CDR3 extends over 14 amino acids. Looked up from germline, CDR1 is MGHRA and CDR2 is YSYEKL. The CDR3 nucleotides are TGCGCCAGCAGCCAAGAGGTCCTGAACACTGAAGCTTTCTTT. This codes for CASSQEVLNTEAFF.

The rearrangement uses TRBV20-1 and TRBJ2-1; D unclear. Germline V gene data show CDR1 as DFQATT and CDR2 as SNEGSKA (reference sequence). CDR3 size: 15 residues. Trimming shortened V by 2 bases and J by 3 bases, and 14 bases separated the two germline ends. CDR3 nucleotide sequence: TGCAGTGCTAGAAGAGCACTTTTAGGCTACAATGAGCAGTTCTTC. Translation: CSARRALLGYNEQFF.

This chain connects TRBV2 to TRBJ2-4; 10 bases map to TRBD1. The end of the DNA fits TRBJ2-7 better, so the J call may be wrong. Germline V gene lookup returns CDR1 SNHLY and CDR2 FYNNEI. This CDR3 has 14 residues. Written as DNA, the CDR3 is TGTGCCAGCAGTGGCACCTGGGACAGGGGCGAGCAGTACTTC. Its protein product is CASSGTWDRGEQYF.

This clonotype was detected once. This chain connects TRBV20-1 to TRBJ2-5; 9 nucleotides align to TRBD1. The tail of the sequence fits TRBJ2-7 better, so the J call may be wrong. The CDR3 runs 13 residues. Germline CDR1 is DFQATT and CDR2 is SNEGSKA (reference sequence). The CDR3 sequence is CSALATGGYEQYF. DNA for the CDR3: TGCAGTGCTCTGGCGACAGGGGGCTACGAGCAGTACTTC.

The chain links TRBV29-1 to TRBJ2-1, with 9 bases lining up with TRBD2. The CDR3 extends over 13 amino acids. In germline, CDR1 is SQVTM, CDR2 ANQGSEA. V shed 4 bases, J shed 6 bases, and the junction held 4 bases outside the gene matches. The CDR3 is CSVVRGRANEQFF. The CDR3, as DNA: TGCAGCGTTGTTCGCGGGAGGGCCAATGAGCAGTTCTTC.

For this clonotype: A read error may account for a junction end that differs from germline. This chain links TRBV7-8 with TRBJ2-7, with D maybe TRBD1 (5 bases). CDR1 is SGHVS and CDR2 is FQNEAQ in the germline V gene. The CDR3 runs 15 residues. Here the CDR3 reads CASSLIPQVRNEQYF. The CDR3 DNA reads TGTGCCAGCAGCTTAATACCACAGGTTCGCAACGAACAGTACTTC.

This clonotype has a count of ten or more. This sequence joins TRBV29-1 and TRBJ2-7; 8 bases match TRBD1. The CDR3 runs to 12 residues. CDR1 is SQVTM and CDR2 is ANQGSEA in the germline V gene. Trimming removed 3 bases from V and 5 bases from J; junction bases left unmatched: 3. CDR3 in amino acids: CSVDGQGNEQYF. The CDR3, as DNA: TGCAGCGTTGATGGACAGGGTAACGAGCAGTACTTC.

The V call is TRBV3-1, the J call TRBJ2-5; maybe TRBD1 (5 bases). Between the trimmed V and J ends, which lost 2 bases and 11 bases, there was a span of 18 bases. Germline V gene sequence: CDR1 LGHDT, CDR2 YNNKEL (reference sequence). CDR3 length: 14 residues. CDR3 coding DNA: TGTGCCAGCAGCCAATCGACAGTCTCCTACGGGCAGTACTTC. This encodes CASSQSTVSYGQYF.

The chain combines TRBV5-1 with TRBJ2-3, with TRBD2 matching 7 bases. The V gene end was trimmed by 3 bases and the J gene end by 3 bases; junction bases not matched to a gene: 7. The CDR3 has 15 residues. Germline loops: CDR1 SGHRS, CDR2 YFSETQ. The CDR3 region has the DNA TGCGCCAGCAGCTACACGACTAGCCCTACAGATACGCAGTATTTT. This sequence encodes CASSYTTSPTDTQYF.

There are many counts of this clonotype. A read error may produce the germline difference seen at one junction end. The V call is TRBV7-7, the J call TRBJ2-1, with 9 nucleotides matching TRBD2. The CDR3 runs 13 residues. CDR1 is SSHAT, CDR2 FNYEAQ, per germline (reference sequence). This CDR3 reads CASSSLAGNEQFF. The CDR3 bases are TGTGCTAGCAGCTCGCTAGCGGGAAATGAGCAGTTCTTC. Full variable domain (outside the CDR3, taken from reference TRBV7-7 and TRBJ2-1): GAGVSQSPRYKVTKRGQDVTLRCDPISSHATLYWYQQALGQGPEFLTYFNYEAQPDKSGLPSDRFSAERPEGSISTLTIQRTEQRDSAMYRCASSSLAGNEQFFGPGTRLTVL.

V gene TRBV12-3 or TRBV12-4 combines with J gene TRBJ2-2, with TRBD1 matching over 10 bases. J lost 3 bases, V lost 7 bases, and 8 bases had no gene match. The CDR3 has 16 amino acids. The CDR3 coding sequence is TGTGCCAGCACCGATTCCGGGACAGGGGACACCGGGGAGCTGTTTTTT. As protein: CASTDSGTGDTGELFF.